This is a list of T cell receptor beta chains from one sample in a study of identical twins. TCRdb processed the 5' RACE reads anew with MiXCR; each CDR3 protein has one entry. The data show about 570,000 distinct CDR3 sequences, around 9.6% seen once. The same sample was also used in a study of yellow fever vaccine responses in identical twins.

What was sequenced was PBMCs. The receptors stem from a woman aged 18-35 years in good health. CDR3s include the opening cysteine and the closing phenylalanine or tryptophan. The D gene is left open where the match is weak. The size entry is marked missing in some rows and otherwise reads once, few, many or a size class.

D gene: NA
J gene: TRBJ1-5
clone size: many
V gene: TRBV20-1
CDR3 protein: CSARKTDNQPQHF
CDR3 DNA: TGCAGTGCTCGGAAGACAGACAATCAGCCCCAGCATTTT

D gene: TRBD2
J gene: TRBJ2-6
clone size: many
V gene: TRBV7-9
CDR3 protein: CASSPRAGGSGANVLTF
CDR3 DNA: TGTGCCAGCAGCCCCCGAGCGGGAGGTTCTGGGGCCAACGTCCTGACTTTC

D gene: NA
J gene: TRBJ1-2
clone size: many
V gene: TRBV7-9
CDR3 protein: CASSFQGLNYGYTF
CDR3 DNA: TGTGCCAGCAGCTTTCAGGGGCTTAACTATGGCTACACCTTC

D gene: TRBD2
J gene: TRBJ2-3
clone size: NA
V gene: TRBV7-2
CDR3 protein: CASNLMTSGGADTQYF
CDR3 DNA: TGTGCCAGCAACCTTATGACTAGCGGGGGGGCAGATACGCAGTATTTT

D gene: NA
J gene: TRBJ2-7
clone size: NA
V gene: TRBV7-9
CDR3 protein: CASSSLLASRTIGEQYF
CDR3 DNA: TGTGCCAGCAGTTCACTCTTAGCGAGTAGGACAATTGGCGAGCAGTACTTC

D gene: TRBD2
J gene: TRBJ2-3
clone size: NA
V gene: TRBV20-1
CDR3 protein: CSAPRPSGKDTQYF
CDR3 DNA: TGCAGTGCCCCCCGGCCTAGCGGGAAAGATACGCAGTATTTT

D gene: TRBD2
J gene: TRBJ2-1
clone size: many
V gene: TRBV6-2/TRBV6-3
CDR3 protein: CASRTIAGGYNEQFF
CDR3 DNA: TGTGCCAGCAGGACTATAGCGGGGGGTTACAATGAGCAGTTCTTC

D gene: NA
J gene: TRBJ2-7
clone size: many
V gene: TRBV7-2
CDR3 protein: CASSLYGSYEQYF
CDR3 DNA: TGTGCCAGCAGCTTATACGGCTCCTACGAGCAGTACTTC

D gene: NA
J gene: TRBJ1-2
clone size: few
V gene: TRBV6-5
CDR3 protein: CASRPSTEGYTF
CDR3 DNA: TGTGCCAGCAGACCCAGTACAGAGGGCTACACCTTC

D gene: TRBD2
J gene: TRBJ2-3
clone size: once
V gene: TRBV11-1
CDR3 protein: CASSPPNGLAESTDTQYF
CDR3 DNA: TGTGCCAGCAGCCCACCAAACGGACTAGCGGAAAGCACAGATACGCAGTATTTT

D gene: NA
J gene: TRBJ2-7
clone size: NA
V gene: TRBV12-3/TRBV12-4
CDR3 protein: CASRRDLYEQYF
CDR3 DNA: TGTGCCAGCAGACGGGACCTCTACGAGCAGTACTTC

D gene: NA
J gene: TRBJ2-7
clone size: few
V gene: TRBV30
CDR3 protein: CAWIEAGPYEQYF
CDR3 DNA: TGTGCCTGGATAGAAGCCGGCCCCTACGAGCAGTACTTC

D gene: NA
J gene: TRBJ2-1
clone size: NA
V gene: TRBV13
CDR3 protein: CASSLIGTSSYNEQFF
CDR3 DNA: TGTGCCAGCAGCTTAATAGGGACCAGCTCCTACAATGAGCAGTTCTTC

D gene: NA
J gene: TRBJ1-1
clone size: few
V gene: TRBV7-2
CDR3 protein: CASSLSGGMNTEAFF
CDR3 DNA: TGTGCCAGCAGCTTATCCGGAGGCATGAACACTGAAGCTTTCTTT

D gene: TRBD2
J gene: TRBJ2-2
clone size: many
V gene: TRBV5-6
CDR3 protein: CASSLDPGGTGELFF
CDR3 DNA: TGTGCCAGCAGCTTAGACCCGGGGGGCACCGGGGAGCTGTTTTTT

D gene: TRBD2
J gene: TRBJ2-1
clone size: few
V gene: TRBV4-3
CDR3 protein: CASSQELAGGPIDEQFF
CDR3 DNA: TGCGCCAGCAGCCAAGAGTTAGCGGGAGGGCCAATCGATGAGCAGTTCTTC

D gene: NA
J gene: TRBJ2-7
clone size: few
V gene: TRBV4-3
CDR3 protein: CASSQGPFSAYEQYF
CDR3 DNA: TGCGCCAGCAGCCAAGGACCTTTCTCGGCCTACGAGCAGTACTTC

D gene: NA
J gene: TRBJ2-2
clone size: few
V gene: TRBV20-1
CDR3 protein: CSARVGGTRNTGELFF
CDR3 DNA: TGCAGTGCTAGGGTAGGCGGGACTCGGAACACCGGGGAGCTGTTTTTT

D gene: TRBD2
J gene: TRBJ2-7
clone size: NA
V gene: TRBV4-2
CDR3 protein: CASSQDEGTSYEQYF
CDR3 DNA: TGTGCCAGCAGCCAAGATGAAGGGACTAGCTACGAGCAGTACTTC